The 8 T cell receptor beta chains presented below share a single source sample, sequenced in a study of T cell repertoires in cytomegalovirus infection (dated by TCRdb to between 2018 and 2021). Sequencing was performed on an Illumina HiSeq 1500. TCRdb trimmed public reads at Q25 via fastp, called clones via MiXCR and kept in-frame beta chains. Records with the same CDR3 protein are collapsed into one entry carrying the most frequent genes and DNA. The sample has 150,000 to 200,000 distinct CDR3 sequences on record, roughly 27% of them singletons. Roughly 32% of the sample belongs to the ten largest clones. Sequenced sample: PBMCs. These receptor sequences come from a human donor in good health (CMV status not recorded). Some clones in this sample may be carry-over from other donors' samples.

The chain carries TRBV6-2 or TRBV6-3 and TRBJ2-3; D not certain. The CDR3 consists of 16 residues. The germline V gene encodes CDR1 MNHEY and CDR2 SVGEGT. The V end lost 5 bases, the J end lost 6 bases, and 21 bases lay between the germline ends. The CDR3 DNA is TGTGCCAGCAGTCGGTCGACGGGCGCCCCTATGGATACGCAGTATTTT. It specifies CASSRSTGAPMDTQYF.

This chain links TRBV18 with TRBJ2-1; TRBD1 might be the D (6 bases). Trimming took 4 bases from V and 6 from J, leaving 10 bases between them. The CDR3 sequence is 13 residues long. CDR1 and CDR2 from the germline V gene are KGHSH and LQKENI. The CDR3, as DNA: TGTGCCAGCTCACTTGGGACACGCAATGAGCAGTTCTTC. Protein product: CASSLGTRNEQFF.

This clonotype was observed many times. This rearrangement joins TRBV7-2 to TRBJ1-1; the D is unclear. The germline V gene encodes CDR1 SGHTA and CDR2 FQGNSA. The V end lost 1 base, the J end lost 4 bases, and 10 bases lay between the germline ends. This CDR3 comprises 14 residues. The CDR3 coding sequence is TGTGCCAGCAGCTTAGGCCCTTTGGTCACTGAAGCTTTCTTT. This translates into CASSLGPLVTEAFF.

This clonotype was seen once. In DNA, the CDR3 is TGTGCCAGCAGTTACTCCACTAGCGGGGGGGCAGATACGCAGTATTTT. Translation: CASSYSTSGGADTQYF. This chain connects TRBV6-6 to TRBJ2-3; 13 bases are shared with TRBD2. From germline, CDR1 is MNHNY and CDR2 SVGAGI (reference sequence). V shed 0 bases, J shed 4 bases, and the junction held 1 base outside the gene matches. The length of the CDR3 is 16 residues.

This clonotype was seen more than once but under ten times. The gene calls are TRBV11-3 and TRBJ2-7, with D tentatively TRBD1 or TRBD2 (5 bases each). The CDR3 is made up of 13 amino acids. The V and J ends lost 3 bases and 7 bases respectively, with 13 bases between them. In germline, CDR1 is SGHNT, CDR2 YENEEA. The CDR3 coding sequence is TGTGCCAGCAGCTTGGGACCCCAGGAGGAGCAGTACTTC. It translates to CASSLGPQEEQYF.

This clonotype was detected once. The chain couples TRBV20-1 to TRBJ1-5, with unresolved D. Between the trimmed V and J ends, which lost 0 bases and 2 bases, there was a span of 20 bases. There are 18 residues in the CDR3. Germline V gene lookup returns CDR1 DFQATT and CDR2 SNEGSKA (reference sequence). CDR3 sequence (DNA): TGCAGTGCTAGAGATAGAATGTTGGCGGCATGGGGCAATCAGCCCCAGCATTTT. Its protein product is CSARDRMLAAWGNQPQHF.

The genes are TRBV28 and TRBJ2-7; D call uncertain. There are 12 residues in the CDR3. The germline V gene has CDR1 MDHEN and CDR2 SYDVKM. V lost 2 bases to trimming and J lost 5 bases, with 7 bases between them. DNA for the CDR3: TGTGCCAGCAGTTTACTCCGTGACGAGCAGTACTTC. Amino acid sequence: CASSLLRDEQYF.

The rearrangement uses TRBV20-1 and TRBJ1-3; D gene ambiguous. Germline CDR1 DFQATT, CDR2 SNEGSKA (reference sequence). The CDR3 is 12 residues long. V lost 3 bases, J lost 0 bases, and 3 bases lay in between. CDR3 amino acids: CSARSSGNTIYF. The CDR3 DNA reads as TGCAGTGCTAGGAGCTCTGGAAACACCATATATTTT.